The subject of this entry is one TCR beta chain. Antigen: not known. The sample belongs to a study of early T cells in non-severe SARS-CoV-2 infection. Overall study: Bulk RNA from unsorted whole blood was sequenced; chains were unpaired. Study observations and caveats: Matches to VDJdb favored anti-spike CD8 responses and missed private and CD4 specificities.

This CDR3 contains 15 residues. The V and J ends lost 6 bases and 4 bases respectively, with 18 bases between them. In germline, CDR1 is MNHEY, CDR2 SVGAGI. In the library, individual cDNA molecules carried attached unique molecular identifiers. TCRdb recomputed calls from the 5' RACE reads with MiXCR, one row per CDR3 protein. The sample yields under 70,000 distinct CDR3 sequences, over 5% seen once. Sequencing was done on a sample of whole blood. The V and J genes are TRBV6-5 and TRBJ1-2; no clear D gene. The origin of this receptor is an adult who was a healthcare worker with PCR-confirmed SARS-CoV-2 infection or an uninfected control (not recorded which). The CDR3 region is CASSYMPIKAYGYTF. As DNA, the CDR3 is TGTGCCAGCAGCTACATGCCTATTAAGGCCTATGGCTACACCTTC.